The source of this T cell receptor beta chain is a study of T cells in Graves' hyperthyroidism and ophthalmopathy. About the research overall: Blood from the periphery was taken at initial diagnosis, before any treatment. Study-wide results and limits: In blood, most of the thyroid clonotypes expanded above 0.001 were also present.

Amplified TCR beta CDR3 regions came from RNA transcripts. Researchers ran a first-round RT-PCR on the TCR CDR3 using the HTBI primer set. A single record per CDR3 protein comes from TCRdb applying MiXCR to the multiplex PCR reads. The sample consists of under 300,000 distinct CDR3 sequences, 13% of them appearing once. This clonotype was seen ten or more times. The antigen is not known. The specimen was blood. This clonotype originated in a woman under 40 with Graves' hyperthyroidism that later progressed to Graves' ophthalmopathy.

The CDR3 coding sequence is TGTGCCAGCATCCTAGCGGGAGGGCCATATGAGCAGTTCTTC. Protein product: CASILAGGPYEQFF. J is TRBJ2-1 and V is TRBV7-9; 12 bases agree with TRBD2. V lost 7 bases and J lost 8; bases outside the gene matches: 6. The CDR3 contains 14 residues. Germline V CDR1 and CDR2: SEHNR, FQNEAQ (reference sequence).